Listed here are 25 T cell receptor beta chains from one sample, sequenced in a study of shared clonotypes between healthy human individuals. Profiled with immunoSEQ multiplex PCR; TCRdb holds only in-frame clones, not every one. The sample lists roughly 1.4 million clones; 98% to 99% were seen once. The specimen sequenced was naive CD4+ T cells sorted from blood. Sample subset: CD45RA+ positively selected. These receptors were collected from a man in his thirties or forties in good health.

The chain has TRBV4-3 and TRBJ2-1; tentative D call: TRBD1 (5 bases). The ends were cut back, 3 bases at V and 3 bases at J, with 15 bases in the middle. The CDR3 covers 16 residues. Germline V gene data show CDR1 as LGHNA and CDR2 as YSLEER. The CDR3 DNA reads as TGCGCCAGCAGCCATACAAGACAGCCGTTCTACAATGAGCAGTTCTTC. As protein: CASSHTRQPFYNEQFF.

CDR3 DNA sequence: TGCAGCGGAATGGACAATCGGGGCGGGGAGCTGTTTTTT. Amino acid sequence: CSGMDNRGGELFF. The genes are TRBV29-1 and TRBJ2-2, with D perhaps matching TRBD1 or TRBD2 (5 bases each). From germline, CDR1 is SQVTM and CDR2 ANQGSEA. With 7 bases removed from V and 7 bases from J, the gap between germline ends came to 16 bases. CDR3 length equals 13 residues.

CDR3 coding DNA: TGTGCCAGCGGAAAGACTGGAAACACCATATATTTT. Translated: CASGKTGNTIYF. This chain uses TRBV28 with TRBJ1-3; no definite D call. The V and J ends lost 8 bases and 2 bases respectively, with 7 bases between them. Per the germline V gene, CDR1 is MDHEN and CDR2 is SYDVKM. The CDR3 totals 12 residues.

The J gene is TRBJ1-4, the V gene TRBV18; no definite D call. Trimming shortened V by 1 base and J by 5 bases, and 11 bases separated the two germline ends. This CDR3 has 15 residues. CDR1 and CDR2 (germline): KGHSH, LQKENI. CDR3 sequence reads: CASSPLTSSNEKLFF. Written as DNA, the CDR3 is TGTGCCAGCTCACCACTGACCAGCAGCAATGAAAAACTGTTTTTT.

Turning to this clone: Distinct nucleotide sequences in the sample also encode this CDR3. The CDR3 region is CASSLERYGYTF. The CDR3, as DNA: TGTGCCAGCAGCTTGGAAAGGTATGGCTACACCTTC. This chain uses TRBV5-6 with TRBJ1-2; D gene unclear. CDR3 size: 12 residues. Germline CDR1 is SGHDT and CDR2 is YYEEEE. The V gene lost 0 bases and the J gene lost 5 bases, with 5 bases spanning the gap. Full variable domain (missing parts from reference TRBV5-6 and TRBJ1-2): DAGVTQSPTHLIKTRGQQVTLRCSPKSGHDTVSWYQQALGQGPQFIFQYYEEEERQRGNFPDRFSGHQFPNYSSELNVNALLLGDSALYLCASSLERYGYTFGSGTRLTVV.

The CDR3 nucleotides read TGTGCCAGCAGCTCCAGGACTAGCGGGGCCGCGAACACCGGGGAGCTGTTTTTT. It specifies CASSSRTSGAANTGELFF. V gene TRBV7-6 combines with J gene TRBJ2-2, with 12 bases identical to TRBD2. This CDR3 spans 18 amino acids. In germline, CDR1 is SGHVS, CDR2 FNYEAQ. V lost 4 bases and J lost 0; bases outside the gene matches: 6.

For the CDR3, the DNA is TGCGCCAGCAGTGAGTCGGGGCGAGGCCCCGAGCAGTACTTC. It encodes CASSESGRGPEQYF. This chain connects TRBV10-1 to TRBJ2-7, with D perhaps matching TRBD1 (5 bases). In germline, CDR1 is WNHNN, CDR2 SYGVQD (reference sequence). The germline V and J ends were trimmed by 0 bases and 6 bases, with 12 bases remaining between them. The CDR3 totals 14 residues.

The V gene is TRBV29-1, the J gene TRBJ1-4, with 9 bases identical to TRBD1. The junction had 8 bases not matched to a gene; V was cut back by 4 bases and J by 8 bases. This CDR3 spans 14 amino acids. CDR1 is SQVTM, CDR2 ANQGSEA, per germline. The CDR3 DNA is TGCAGCGTTGGGCGCGGGACAGGGAGGGAAAAACTGTTTTTT. Translation gives CSVGRGTGREKLFF.

This chain connects TRBV18 to TRBJ2-7; D gene uncertain. The V end was cut by 6 bases, the J end by 2 bases, with 8 bases between. CDR3 length equals 12 residues. Germline CDR1 and CDR2: KGHSH and LQKENI. CDR3 in amino acids: CASSPIPYEQYF. CDR3 nucleotide sequence: TGTGCCAGCTCTCCGATCCCCTACGAGCAGTACTTC. Full variable domain (outside the CDR3, taken from reference TRBV18 and TRBJ2-7): NAGVMQNPRHLVRRRGQEARLRCSPMKGHSHVYWYRQLPEEGLKFMVYLQKENIIDESGMPKERFSAEFPKEGPSILRIQQVVRGDSAAYFCASSPIPYEQYFGPGTRLTVT.

V gene TRBV9 combines with J gene TRBJ1-2; no clear D gene. CDR1 is SGDLS and CDR2 is YYNGEE in the germline V gene. Trimming took 0 bases from V and 8 from J, leaving 11 bases between them. This CDR3 contains 13 residues. The CDR3 reads CASSVELDKGYTF. The CDR3 DNA reads as TGTGCCAGCAGCGTAGAGCTTGACAAGGGCTACACCTTC.

The rearrangement joins TRBV6-1 to TRBJ2-7, with 9 bases identical to TRBD1. The V and J ends lost 6 bases and 6 bases, in that order; junction bases with no gene match: 12. From germline, CDR1 is MNHNS and CDR2 SASEGT. The CDR3 extends over 15 amino acids. The CDR3 region is CASRYRDRDNFEQYF. CDR3 DNA: TGTGCCAGCAGGTACCGGGACAGGGATAATTTCGAGCAGTACTTC.

V usage is TRBV2 and J usage is TRBJ2-6, with 8 bases that match TRBD1. The CDR3 extends over 18 amino acids. Trimming cost V 6 bases and J 0 bases; bases outside gene matches: 10. Germline V CDR1 and CDR2: SNHLY, FYNNEI. The CDR3: CASRITGTGFSGANVLTF. The CDR3, as DNA: TGTGCCAGCAGAATTACCGGGACAGGATTCTCTGGGGCCAACGTCCTGACTTTC. Complete variable domain (other parts from reference TRBV2 and TRBJ2-6): EPEVTQTPSHQVTQMGQEVILRCVPISNHLYFYWYRQILGQKVEFLVSFYNNEISEKSEIFDDQFSVERPDGSNFTLKIRSTKLEDSAMYFCASRITGTGFSGANVLTFGAGSRLTVL.

V and J are TRBV11-1 and TRBJ2-3; D gene uncertain. Germline V gives CDR1 SGHAT, CDR2 FQDESV (reference sequence). The CDR3 runs to 15 residues. Trimming cost V 4 bases and J 0 bases, with 11 bases left between them. CDR3 loop: CASSSGSTSTDTQYF. In DNA, the CDR3 is TGTGCCAGCAGCTCCGGGTCGACTAGCACAGATACGCAGTATTTT.

V is TRBV29-1 and J is TRBJ2-7; D gene unclear. Germline V gene data show CDR1 as SQVTM and CDR2 as ANQGSEA. The V end was cut by 6 bases, the J end by 6 bases, with 15 bases between. The CDR3 contains 12 residues. CDR3 protein: CSVGPRFGEQYF. The DNA of the CDR3 is TGCAGCGTCGGGCCTCGGTTCGGCGAGCAGTACTTC.

The chain uses TRBV2 and TRBJ1-2; D not certain. Germline CDR1 and CDR2: SNHLY and FYNNEI. The CDR3 sequence is 13 residues long. The ends were cut back, 5 bases at V and 4 bases at J, with 11 bases in the middle. CDR3: CASSIKRVYGYTF. CDR3 nucleotide sequence: TGTGCCAGCAGTATTAAAAGGGTCTATGGCTACACCTTC.

This rearrangement joins TRBV18 to TRBJ2-2; D is unresolved. Germline CDR1 and CDR2: KGHSH and LQKENI. V was clipped by 3 bases and J by 7 bases, with 15 bases between them. The CDR3 loop spans 15 amino acids. CDR3 coding DNA: TGTGCCAGCTCACCGGAGACAAATTTTATCGGGGAGCTGTTTTTT. This encodes CASSPETNFIGELFF.

The chain joins TRBV4-2 to TRBJ2-5; 11 bases are a match to TRBD2. V shed 4 bases, J shed 1 base, and the junction held 2 bases outside the gene matches. Germline CDR1 is LGHNA and CDR2 is YNFKEQ. The CDR3 has 15 amino acids. The CDR3 DNA reads as TGTGCCAGCAGCCGGACTAGCGGGTCCCAAGAGACCCAGTACTTC. It yields the protein CASSRTSGSQETQYF.

As DNA, the CDR3 is TGTGCCAGCAGCTTACGGTTTTCGGGAGCCCACAATGAGCAGTTCTTC. This sequence encodes CASSLRFSGAHNEQFF. J is TRBJ2-1 and V is TRBV11-2; D perhaps matches TRBD2 (6 bases). Germline-derived CDR1 and CDR2 are SGHAT and FQNNGV. Trimming pared 2 bases from V and 5 bases from J, leaving 16 bases between. This CDR3 has 16 residues.

This sequence joins TRBV15 and TRBJ2-1; 9 positions agree with TRBD2. Germline V gene lookup returns CDR1 LNHNV and CDR2 YYDKDF (reference sequence). The CDR3 is 17 amino acids. V shed 3 bases and J 0 bases; nucleotides not matched to a gene: 6. The CDR3 spells CATSSKTSGNSYNEQFF. CDR3 DNA sequence: TGTGCCACCAGCAGCAAGACTAGCGGAAACTCCTACAATGAGCAGTTCTTC.

The rearrangement uses TRBV5-5 and TRBJ2-1, with 9 bases matching TRBD2. The length of the CDR3 is 15 residues. Germline trimming cut 4 bases from V and 7 bases from J; bases unmatched to any gene: 9. In germline, CDR1 is SGHKS, CDR2 YYEKEE (reference sequence). In DNA form, the CDR3 reads TGTGCCAGCAGCACCTTAGCGGGAGAGCGAAATGAGCAGTTCTTC. It codes for CASSTLAGERNEQFF.

The genes are TRBV2 and TRBJ2-5, with D perhaps TRBD1 (6 bases). The germline V and J ends were trimmed by 8 bases and 0 bases, with 10 bases remaining between them. The germline CDR1 and CDR2 sequences are SNHLY and FYNNEI. CDR3 size: 13 residues. Written as DNA, the CDR3 is TGTGCCAGCGGGGGCGGGTACCAAGAGACCCAGTACTTC. Its protein is CASGGGYQETQYF.

The genes are TRBV5-4 and TRBJ2-1; 9 bases map to TRBD2. J lost 7 bases, V lost 0 bases, and 5 bases had no gene match. Germline V CDR1 and CDR2: SGHNT, YYREEE (reference sequence). The CDR3 consists of 15 residues. The CDR3 is CASSLGGRANNEQFF. The CDR3 region has the DNA TGTGCCAGCAGCTTGGGCGGGAGGGCCAATAATGAGCAGTTCTTC.

The genes are TRBV2 and TRBJ2-3, with a possible D match to TRBD1 (6 bases). The CDR3 loop spans 14 amino acids. Deletions cut 8 bases from V and 3 bases from J, with 15 bases between. The germline V gene has CDR1 SNHLY and CDR2 FYNNEI. CDR3 sequence: CASGETGPTDTQYF. The CDR3 region has the DNA TGTGCCAGCGGGGAGACAGGTCCAACAGATACGCAGTATTTT.

The chain employs TRBV4-3 and TRBJ1-1; D remains unclear. The V end was cut by 0 bases, the J end by 3 bases, with 8 bases between. CDR3 size: 14 residues. Germline CDR1 reads LGHNA; CDR2 reads YSLEER. CDR3 residues: CASSQDQRDTEAFF. The DNA for the CDR3 is TGCGCCAGCAGCCAAGATCAACGGGACACTGAAGCTTTCTTT.

The V gene is TRBV27, the J gene TRBJ2-6; a possible D gene is TRBD2 (7 bases). CDR1 and CDR2 (germline): MNHEY, SMNVEV (reference sequence). CDR3 length: 15 residues. The V gene lost 3 bases and the J gene lost 4 bases, with 10 bases spanning the gap. CDR3 sequence: CASSFAGAGANVLTF. As DNA, the CDR3 is TGTGCCAGCAGTTTCGCGGGGGCAGGGGCCAACGTCCTGACTTTC.